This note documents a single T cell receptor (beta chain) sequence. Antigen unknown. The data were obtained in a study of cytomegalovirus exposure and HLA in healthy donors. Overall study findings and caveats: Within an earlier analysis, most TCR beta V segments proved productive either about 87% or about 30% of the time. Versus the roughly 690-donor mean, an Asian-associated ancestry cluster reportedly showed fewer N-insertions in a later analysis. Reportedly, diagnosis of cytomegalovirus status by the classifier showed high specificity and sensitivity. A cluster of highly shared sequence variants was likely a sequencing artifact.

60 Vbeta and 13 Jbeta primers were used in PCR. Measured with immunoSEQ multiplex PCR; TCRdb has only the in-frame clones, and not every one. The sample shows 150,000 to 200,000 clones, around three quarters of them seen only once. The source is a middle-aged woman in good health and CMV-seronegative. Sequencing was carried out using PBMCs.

CDR3: CAWSAPIVSGSSPGSNEQFF. CDR3 in DNA: TGTGCCTGGAGTGCACCAATAGTTAGCGGGAGTTCCCCGGGAAGCAATGAGCAGTTCTTC. J is TRBJ2-1 and V is TRBV30; 9 bases agree with TRBD2. CDR3 length: 20 residues. In germline, CDR1 is GTSNPN, CDR2 SVGIG (reference sequence). After removal of 1 base from V and 6 bases from J, the junction contained 22 bases not matched to a gene.